This T cell receptor (beta chain) was recorded in a study of shared clonotypes between healthy human individuals. A remark on this clone: Its cognate antigen is unknown.

The genomic DNA of each subset was split evenly across several immunoSEQ plates. Some clones are missing from TCRdb's copy, which holds only in-frame ones; the method was immunoSEQ multiplex PCR. This table holds some 1,600,000 clones, around 98% found once. Germline V gene sequence: CDR1 SGHRS, CDR2 YFSETQ. CDR3 size: 16 residues. V gave up 4 bases and J gave up 1 base, with 14 bases separating them. Study-wide points: Shared clonotypes across all four donors exceeded non-shared ones in generation probability.

Sequencing used naive CD4+ T cells sorted from blood. The subset is: CD45RA+ positively selected. The TCR comes from a man younger than 40 in good health. This sequence joins TRBV5-1 and TRBJ1-4, with D perhaps TRBD1 (6 bases). The CDR3 here is CASSSRGIGTNEKLFF. The CDR3 DNA reads TGCGCCAGCAGCAGCAGGGGTATCGGAACTAATGAAAAACTGTTTTTT. Filled out from reference TRBV5-1 and TRBJ1-4, the complete variable domain reads KAGVTQTPRYLIKTRGQQVTLSCSPISGHRSVSWYQQTPGQGLQFLFEYFSETQRNKGNFPGRFSGRQFSNSRSEMNVSTLELGDSALYLCASSSRGIGTNEKLFFGSGTQLSVL.